This T cell receptor (beta chain) stems from a study of beta chain features in type 1 diabetes. About the research overall: Investigators examined around 110 million sorted cells across all samples. Study results and caveats: Amplification by PCR could prefer shorter templates, with the same effect in patients and controls.

V gave up 2 bases and J gave up 5 bases; unmatched junction bases: 4. Germline CDR1 SQVTM, CDR2 ANQGSEA. The CDR3 is 14 residues long. All sorted populations exceeded 95% purity. Concerning this clone: Its target is not known.

Since all of the isolated RNA was reverse transcribed, expressed TCRB transcripts were what got sequenced. Repertoires were generated with immunoSEQ multiplex PCR, while TCRdb's copy carries only in-frame clones and drops some. The sample includes 250,000 to 300,000 clones, roughly 8% seen only once; the top ten take roughly 1%. V gene TRBV29-1 combines with J gene TRBJ2-1; 9 bases are shared with TRBD2. The sample taken for sequencing was central memory CD4+ T cells from blood. This TCR was recovered from a woman between 18 and 29 years old in good health. In DNA, the CDR3 is TGCAGCGTTGAACGGCTAGCGGGAAACAATGAGCAGTTCTTC. This codes for CSVERLAGNNEQFF.